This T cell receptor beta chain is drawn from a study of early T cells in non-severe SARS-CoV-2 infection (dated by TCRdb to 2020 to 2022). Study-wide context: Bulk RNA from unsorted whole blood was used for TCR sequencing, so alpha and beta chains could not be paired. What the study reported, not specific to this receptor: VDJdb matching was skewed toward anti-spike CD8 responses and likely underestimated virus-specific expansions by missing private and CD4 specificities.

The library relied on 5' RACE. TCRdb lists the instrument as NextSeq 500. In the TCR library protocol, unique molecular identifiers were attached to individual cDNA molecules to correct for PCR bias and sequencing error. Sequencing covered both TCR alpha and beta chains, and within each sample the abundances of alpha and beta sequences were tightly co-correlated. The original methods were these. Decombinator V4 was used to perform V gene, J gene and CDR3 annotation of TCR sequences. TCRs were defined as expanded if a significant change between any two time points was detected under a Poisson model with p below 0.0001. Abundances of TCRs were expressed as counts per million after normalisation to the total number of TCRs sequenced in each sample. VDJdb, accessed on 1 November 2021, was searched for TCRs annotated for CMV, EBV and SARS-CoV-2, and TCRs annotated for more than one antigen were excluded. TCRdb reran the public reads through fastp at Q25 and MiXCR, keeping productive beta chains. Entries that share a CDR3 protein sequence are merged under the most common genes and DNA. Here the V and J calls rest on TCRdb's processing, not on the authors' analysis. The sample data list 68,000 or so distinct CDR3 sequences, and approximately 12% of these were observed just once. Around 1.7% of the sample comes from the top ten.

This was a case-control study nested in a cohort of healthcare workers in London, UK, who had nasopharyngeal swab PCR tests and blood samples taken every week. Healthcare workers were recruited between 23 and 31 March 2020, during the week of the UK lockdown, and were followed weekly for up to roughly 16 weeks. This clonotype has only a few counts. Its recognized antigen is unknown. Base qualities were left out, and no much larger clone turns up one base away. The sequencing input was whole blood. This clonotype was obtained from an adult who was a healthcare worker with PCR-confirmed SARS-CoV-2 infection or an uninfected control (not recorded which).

The nucleotide sequence reads as follows: TGCGCCAGCAGCCAAGATAACAGGCGTACAGATACGCAGTATTTT. Protein translation: CASSQDNRRTDTQYF. The chain uses TRBV4-3 and TRBJ2-3, with TRBD1 tentatively as D gene (5 bases match). The CDR3 runs 15 amino acids, cysteine and phenylalanine included. The retained sequence is limited to the CDR3, 45 bases, with the frame set at the first base. At the junction V is shortened by 0 bases and J by 3 bases, with 10 bases in between. CDR1 LGHNA and CDR2 YSLEER are derived from the germline V gene.